This section outlines one TCR beta chain sequence together with its context. This clonotype was found a few times. The target of this receptor is not known. No per-base quality is available; no much larger clone lies one base away. The CDR3 runs 15 amino acids, cysteine and phenylalanine included. Only CDR3 DNA remains: 45 bases, in frame from the first base. The germline ends are 19 bases apart after V is trimmed by 3 bases and J by 10 bases. Taken from the germline V gene, the CDR1 and CDR2 loops are LGHNA and YNFKEQ. The method behind the library was multiplex PCR. The data were produced on an Illumina HiSeq 4000. To build TCR beta libraries, CDR3 regions were amplified by Arm-PCR using iRepertoire HTBI primers. Before sequencing, the PCR products underwent gel purification. Under the source paper's analysis protocol: Gene usage analysis of CDR3 amino acid clonotypes used the approximately 62 TRBV and some 13 TRBJ segments found across samples. COPE and FqMerger were used to merge filtered high-quality paired reads into contigs. BLAST was used to align contigs to IMGT TRBV, TRBD and TRBJ reference genes, with CDR3 defined following IMGT. Any clonotype with a frequency above 0.1% was classified as a highly expanded clone. Repertoire diversity was measured by Shannon entropy, and V-J evenness by the Gini coefficient. Public clonotypes were defined as clonotypes shared by more than one individual. TCRdb reprocessing: public reads trimmed at Q25 with fastp, clones called with MiXCR, in-frame beta chains kept. Every CDR3 protein is listed once, alongside the most common genes and DNA of its rows. These V and J calls are TCRdb output, not the study's own analysis. This sample gives 250,000 or so distinct CDR3 sequences in total; about 17% of them show up just once. 11% to 15% of the sample is taken by the ten largest.

Reading the label with the study, this specimen's time point is: newly diagnosed GD, antithyroid drugs for less than 3 months. RNA was extracted from PBMCs in TRIzol for both TCR sequencing and RNA sequencing. The diagnosis of Graves' disease followed American Thyroid Association guidelines. Patients for the study were recruited at an endocrinology department in Xi'an, China. Each patient gave around 9 milliliters of peripheral blood, collected in an EDTA anticoagulant tube. PBMCs were isolated by Ficoll Paque Plus density gradient separation without further T cell sorting. An Agilent 2100 Bioanalyzer and agarose gel were used to assess RNA quality, and a NanoDrop 2000 was used to measure RNA concentration. The data were taken from a study of regulatory T cells in long-lasting Graves disease (dated by TCRdb to about 2021). Background for the entire study: Newly diagnosed Graves' disease patients had taken antithyroid drugs for less than 3 months. This study used TCR sequencing and RNA sequencing of peripheral blood to compare persistent Graves' disease patients against newly diagnosed Graves' disease patients. The study was registered as a clinical trial and conducted in China. A total of roughly 35 samples underwent TCR sequencing: around 13 from persistent and roughly 20 from newly diagnosed Graves' disease patients.

What the authors observed across the whole study: The authors acknowledged the small sample size as a limitation that may reduce accuracy. More public clonotypes were shared among persistent patients (under 3,000) than among newly diagnosed patients (over 900). Lower TCR Shannon entropy and fewer highly expanded clones were observed in persistent Graves' disease patients than in newly diagnosed patients, which suggested clonal expansion. Sequencing and analysis were limited to the TCR beta chain. Peripheral blood alone was examined, since thyroid tissue, which constituted the primary lesion, could not be accessed. TRBV28, TRBJ1-2 and TRBJ2-5 were preferentially used in persistent disease, while TRBV20-1 and TRBJ2-1 were favored in newly diagnosed disease.

The sample also formed part of further work on T cells in Graves' hyperthyroidism and ophthalmopathy. According to the second study: A patient counted as having stable Graves' hyperthyroidism if no progression to ophthalmopathy occurred over 18 months of follow-up. Hyperthyroidism patients were newly diagnosed, with disease duration under 2 months, and aged 18 to 65 years. Patients with uncontrolled infections, other autoimmune diseases, pregnancy or lactation were excluded. Diagnoses were established on the basis of clinical symptoms, serum thyroxine and TRAb, thyroid ultrasound, and orbital computed tomography. A first-round RT-PCR of the TCR CDR3 used the HTBI primer set with the Qiagen OneStep RT-PCR kit. Most expanded thyroid clonotypes (frequency above 0.001) were also detected in blood, suggesting blood repertoires may reflect thyroid immune responses. A 13 V-J signature model separated ophthalmopathy from stable hyperthyroidism, with approximately 86% sensitivity and roughly 81% specificity in cross-validation and 80%/75% in testing. In validation, the model predicted progression to ophthalmopathy with around 71% sensitivity and approximately 72% specificity, a median of around 6.6 months before onset. A discovery cohort of roughly 100 patients, 43 with Graves' ophthalmopathy and about 58 with stable Graves' hyperthyroidism, was used to find distinguishing TCR V-J signatures. Prospective prediction of ophthalmopathy was tested in an independent validation cohort consisting of 18 to 20 hyperthyroidism patients and some 16 patients who later progressed to ophthalmopathy. The 75 to 100 discovery patients were randomly split 7:3 into training and test sets. Thyroid tissue and blood T-cell repertoires from six Graves' hyperthyroidism patients were also compared in the study. Following sampling, methimazole starting at 30 mg daily was given to hyperthyroidism patients, and high-dose intravenous methylprednisolone was given to ophthalmopathy patients. Libraries were constructed in a second round of multiplex PCR, after which size selection and purification were performed. Sequencing of the libraries was done on an Illumina HiSeq2000 using paired-end 100 bp reads. Raw data were processed with SOAPnuke, discarding reads with adapters, uncalled bases, mean Phred below 15, or no exact constant-primer or identifier match. High-quality paired reads were merged with COPE v1.2.5, and unique nucleotide sequences were defined as clonotypes. Clonotypes were aligned to IMGT TRBV, TRBD and TRBJ reference segments using MiTCR v1.1. Only V-J combinations with frequency above 0.0001, covering about 99% of repertoires, were analysed. The TCS score was defined as F50 (clonal expansion) divided by E x V (chaos), with BLOSUM62-based TCRdist calculated between CDR3 peptides within each V-J. Welch's t-statistics and random forest reduced roughly 540 V-J features to around 14, which were used in a naive Bayes classifier (R e1071). Sample size was not statistically predetermined, and blinding of investigators to group allocation was not performed. TCR Vbeta CDR3 sequencing of 130 to 150 peripheral blood samples (about 45 ophthalmopathy, 75 or so hyperthyroidism and some 17 progressor patients) is reported in the paper.

This sample comprised peripheral blood mononuclear cells (PBMCs), obtained at new diagnosis, from a patient treated with antithyroid drugs. This chain is built from TRBV4-2 and TRBJ2-1, with TRBD2 perhaps the D gene, on 6 matching bases. The sequence was obtained from a woman in her 30s with Graves disease. Donor details come from another sample of the same person, matched by shared clones. The CDR3 here reads CASSQGLLTVTEQFF. At the DNA level, the sequence is TGTGCCAGCAGCCAGGGACTTCTTACAGTCACCGAGCAGTTCTTC.